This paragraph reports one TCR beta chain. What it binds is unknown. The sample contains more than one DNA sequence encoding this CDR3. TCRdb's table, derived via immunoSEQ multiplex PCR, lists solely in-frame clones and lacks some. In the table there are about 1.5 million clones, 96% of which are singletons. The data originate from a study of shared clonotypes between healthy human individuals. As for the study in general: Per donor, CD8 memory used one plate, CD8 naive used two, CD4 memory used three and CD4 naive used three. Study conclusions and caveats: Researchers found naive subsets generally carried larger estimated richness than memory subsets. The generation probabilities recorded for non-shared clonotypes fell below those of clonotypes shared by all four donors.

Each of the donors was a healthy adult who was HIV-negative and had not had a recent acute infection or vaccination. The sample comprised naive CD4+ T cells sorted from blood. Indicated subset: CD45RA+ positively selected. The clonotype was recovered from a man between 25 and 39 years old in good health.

Here the CDR3 reads CASSPLNQPQHF. CDR3 nucleotide sequence: TGTGCCAGCAGCCCCTTAAACCAGCCCCAGCATTTT. The V gene is TRBV28, the J gene TRBJ1-5; D not certain. Trimming removed 6 bases from V and 7 bases from J, with 10 bases in between. This CDR3 spans 12 amino acids. Germline CDR1 reads MDHEN; CDR2 reads SYDVKM.